This TCR beta chain was found in a study of blood T cell repertoires in COVID-19. Data came from immunoSEQ multiplex PCR; TCRdb stores just in-frame clones and leaves some out. The sample gives some 75,000 clones, around nine tenths of which show up once; around 2.5% is in the top ten. This CDR3 has 16 residues. Germline-derived CDR1 and CDR2 are MGHRA and YSYEKL. V was clipped by 1 base and J by 0 bases, with 10 bases between them. The sample taken for sequencing was peripheral blood. The chain carries TRBV4-1 and TRBJ1-3; no definite D call. The receptor's source is an older man with active or convalescent COVID-19. The chain's CDR3 is CASSQVHGSSGNTIYF. CDR3 bases: TGCGCCAGCAGCCAAGTTCACGGTTCCTCTGGAAACACCATATATTTT.